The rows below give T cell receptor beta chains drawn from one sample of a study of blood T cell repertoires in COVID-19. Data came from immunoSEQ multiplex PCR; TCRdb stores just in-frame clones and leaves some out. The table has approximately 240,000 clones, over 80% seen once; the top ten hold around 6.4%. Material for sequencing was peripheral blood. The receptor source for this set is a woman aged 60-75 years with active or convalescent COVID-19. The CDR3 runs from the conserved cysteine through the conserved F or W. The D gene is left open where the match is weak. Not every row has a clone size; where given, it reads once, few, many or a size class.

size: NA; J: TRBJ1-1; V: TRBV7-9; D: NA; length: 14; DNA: TGTGCCAGCAGCTCGCCCGACAGGAACACTGAAGCTTTCTTT; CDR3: CASSSPDRNTEAFF
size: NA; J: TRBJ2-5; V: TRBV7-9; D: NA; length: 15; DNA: TGTGCCAGCAGCTTAGCGACTAGTTTTGCAGAGACCCAGTACTTC; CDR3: CASSLATSFAETQYF
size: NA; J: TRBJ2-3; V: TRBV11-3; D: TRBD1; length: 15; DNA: TGTGCCAGCAGCTTAGGGGCACAGGGGGCAGATACGCAGTATTTT; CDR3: CASSLGAQGADTQYF
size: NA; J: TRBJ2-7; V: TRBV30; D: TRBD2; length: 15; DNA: TGTGCCTGGAGTGCCGGGACTAGCGGGAGTTACGAGCAGTACTTC; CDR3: CAWSAGTSGSYEQYF
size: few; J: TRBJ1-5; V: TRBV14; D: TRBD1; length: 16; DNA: TGTGCCAGCCATAACCGGGACAGGGGGCAGATTCAGCCCCAGCATTTT; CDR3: CASHNRDRGQIQPQHF
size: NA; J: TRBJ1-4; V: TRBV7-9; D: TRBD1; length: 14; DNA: TGTGCCAGCAGTGGGGACAGCCGTAATGAAAAACTGTTTTTT; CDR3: CASSGDSRNEKLFF
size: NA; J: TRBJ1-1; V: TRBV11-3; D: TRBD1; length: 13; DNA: TGTGCCAGCAGCCGGACAGGTGTCACTGAAGCTTTCTTT; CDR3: CASSRTGVTEAFF
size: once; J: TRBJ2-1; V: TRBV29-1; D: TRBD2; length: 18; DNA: TGCAGCGGAACTGAACCGGGGGGGCAGGGGAAGACCTACAATGAGCAGTTCTTC; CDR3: CSGTEPGGQGKTYNEQFF
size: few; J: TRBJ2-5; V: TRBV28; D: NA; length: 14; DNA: TGTGCCAGCAGCCAACTCACGGCGCGGGAGACCCAGTACTTC; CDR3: CASSQLTARETQYF
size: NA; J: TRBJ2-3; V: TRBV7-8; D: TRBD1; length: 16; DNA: TGTGCCAGCAGCTTGGTGACAGGGGGTGAGACAGATACGCAGTATTTT; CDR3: CASSLVTGGETDTQYF
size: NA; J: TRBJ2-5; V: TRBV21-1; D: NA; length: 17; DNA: TGTGCCAGCAGCAAAGGGCCAGGGAAACTGTTCCAAGAGACCCAGTACTTC; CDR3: CASSKGPGKLFQETQYF
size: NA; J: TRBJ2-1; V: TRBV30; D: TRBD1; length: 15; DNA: TGTGCCTGGAGGGTGAGACAGGGGGCGATTAATGAGCAGTTCTTC; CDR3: CAWRVRQGAINEQFF
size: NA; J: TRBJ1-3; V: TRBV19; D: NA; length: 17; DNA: TGTGCCACCACACGGAGGGTCCTTGGACAAGATGGAAACACCATATATTTT; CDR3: CATTRRVLGQDGNTIYF
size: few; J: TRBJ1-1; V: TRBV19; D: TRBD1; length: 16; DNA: TGTGCCAGTATGGGGACAGGGGGCGTTAGGTGGACTGAAGCTTTCTTT; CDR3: CASMGTGGVRWTEAFF
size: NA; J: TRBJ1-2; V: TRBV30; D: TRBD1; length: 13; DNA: TGTGCCTGGAGTTCTCAGGGGGAGAATGGCTACACCTTC; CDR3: CAWSSQGENGYTF
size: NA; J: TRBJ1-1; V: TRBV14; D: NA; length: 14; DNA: TGTGCCAGCAGCCAAGATCTTGGGGGGACTGAAGCTTTCTTT; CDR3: CASSQDLGGTEAFF
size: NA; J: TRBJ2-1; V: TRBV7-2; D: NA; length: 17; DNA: TGTGCCAGCAGCTTCCGTCCGGCGGAAAACTCCTACAATGAGCAGTTCTTC; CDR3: CASSFRPAENSYNEQFF
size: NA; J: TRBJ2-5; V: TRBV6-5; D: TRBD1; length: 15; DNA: TGTGCCAGCAGTTCCGGGACAGGGGTCGGGGAGACCCAGTACTTC; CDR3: CASSSGTGVGETQYF
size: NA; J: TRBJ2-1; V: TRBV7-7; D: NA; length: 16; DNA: TGTGCTAGCAGCTCCGGAGTGGGAGTCGACTACAATGAGCAGTTCTTC; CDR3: CASSSGVGVDYNEQFF
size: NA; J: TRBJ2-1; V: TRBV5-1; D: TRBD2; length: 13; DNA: TGCGCCACGTCAAATCGGGAGGGCCAAGGGCAGTTCTTC; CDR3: CATSNREGQGQFF
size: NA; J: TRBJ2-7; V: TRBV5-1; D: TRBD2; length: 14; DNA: TGCGCCAGCAGCAGGACTAGCGGGAGCCACGAGCAGTACTTC; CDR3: CASSRTSGSHEQYF
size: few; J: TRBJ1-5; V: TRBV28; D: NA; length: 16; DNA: TGTGCCAGCAGTTTACCCCGCCCCGGCGGGAATCAGCCCCAGCATTTT; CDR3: CASSLPRPGGNQPQHF
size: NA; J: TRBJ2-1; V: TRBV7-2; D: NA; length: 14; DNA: TGTGCCAGCAGCCTCCTACTAGGTGTTAATGAGCAGTTCTTC; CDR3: CASSLLLGVNEQFF
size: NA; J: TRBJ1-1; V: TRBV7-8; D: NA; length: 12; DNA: TGTGCCAGCAGCTTGAGGGAGGCTGAAGCTTTCTTT; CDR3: CASSLREAEAFF
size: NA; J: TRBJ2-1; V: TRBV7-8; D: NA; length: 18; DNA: TGTGCCAGCAGCATCCCGGGGGCGGGGGCCGGACCCCACAATGAGCAGTTCTTC; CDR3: CASSIPGAGAGPHNEQFF
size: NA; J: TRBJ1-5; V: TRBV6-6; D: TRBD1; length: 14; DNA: TGTGCCAGCAACAGGGGGCGCGGCAATCAGCCCCAGCATTTT; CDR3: CASNRGRGNQPQHF
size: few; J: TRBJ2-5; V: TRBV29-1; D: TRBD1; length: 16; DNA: TGCAGCGTTGCTGTCGTAGGTAGGGGGCTCCAAGAGACCCAGTACTTC; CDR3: CSVAVVGRGLQETQYF